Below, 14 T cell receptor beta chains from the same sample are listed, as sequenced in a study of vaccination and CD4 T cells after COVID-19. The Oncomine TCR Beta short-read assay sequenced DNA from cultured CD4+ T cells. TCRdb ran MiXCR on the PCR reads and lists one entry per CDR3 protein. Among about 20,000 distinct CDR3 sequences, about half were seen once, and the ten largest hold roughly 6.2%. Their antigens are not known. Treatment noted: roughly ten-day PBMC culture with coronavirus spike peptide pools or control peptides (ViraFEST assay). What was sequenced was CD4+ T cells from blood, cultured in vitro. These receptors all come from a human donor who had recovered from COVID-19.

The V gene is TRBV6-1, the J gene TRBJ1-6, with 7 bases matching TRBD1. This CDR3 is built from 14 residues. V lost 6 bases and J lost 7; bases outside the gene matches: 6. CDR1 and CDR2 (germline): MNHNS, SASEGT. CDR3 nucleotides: TGTGCCAGCAGGGAGACAGGGTTCAATTCACCCCTCCACTTT. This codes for CASRETGFNSPLHF.

The CDR3 region is CATSISGGQETQYF. The CDR3 coding sequence is TGTGCCACCAGCATCAGCGGGGGCCAAGAGACCCAGTACTTC. The chain is built from TRBV15 and TRBJ2-5; 8 bases are shared with TRBD2. Germline CDR1 and CDR2: LNHNV and YYDKDF (reference sequence). The trim removed 4 bases at V and 1 base at J, leaving 2 bases unmatched. The CDR3 runs to 14 residues.

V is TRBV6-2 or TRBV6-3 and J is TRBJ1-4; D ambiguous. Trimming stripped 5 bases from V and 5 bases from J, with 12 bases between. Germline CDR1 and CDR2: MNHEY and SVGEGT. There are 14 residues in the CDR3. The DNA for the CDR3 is TGTGCCAGCAGTCAGCCTAGTATGAATGAAAAACTGTTTTTT. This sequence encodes CASSQPSMNEKLFF.

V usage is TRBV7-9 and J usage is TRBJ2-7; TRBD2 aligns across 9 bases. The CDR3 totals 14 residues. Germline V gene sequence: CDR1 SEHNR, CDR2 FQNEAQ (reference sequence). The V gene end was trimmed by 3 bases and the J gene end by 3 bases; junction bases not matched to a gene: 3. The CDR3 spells CASSLASGDYEQYF. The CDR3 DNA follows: TGTGCCAGCAGCTTGGCTAGCGGGGACTACGAGCAGTACTTC.

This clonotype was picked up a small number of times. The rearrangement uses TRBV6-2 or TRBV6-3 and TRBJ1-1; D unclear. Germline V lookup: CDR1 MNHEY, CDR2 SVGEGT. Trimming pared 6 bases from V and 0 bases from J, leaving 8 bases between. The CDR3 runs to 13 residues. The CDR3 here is CASSIHVNTEAFF. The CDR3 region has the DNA TGTGCCAGCAGCATACACGTGAACACTGAAGCTTTCTTT.

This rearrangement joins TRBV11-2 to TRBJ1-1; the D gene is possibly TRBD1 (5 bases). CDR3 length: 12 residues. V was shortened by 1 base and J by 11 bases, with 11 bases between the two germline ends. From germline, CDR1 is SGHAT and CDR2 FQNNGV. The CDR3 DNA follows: TGTGCCAGCAGCTTAGTGGGGCGCTTGGCTTTCTTT. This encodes CASSLVGRLAFF.

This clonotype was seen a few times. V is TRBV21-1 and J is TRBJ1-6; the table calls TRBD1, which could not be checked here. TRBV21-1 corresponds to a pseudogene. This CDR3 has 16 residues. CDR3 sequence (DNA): TGTGCCAGCAGCAAGCCACGACAGGGGGAAAATTCACCCCTCCACTTT. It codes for CASSKPRQGENSPLHF.

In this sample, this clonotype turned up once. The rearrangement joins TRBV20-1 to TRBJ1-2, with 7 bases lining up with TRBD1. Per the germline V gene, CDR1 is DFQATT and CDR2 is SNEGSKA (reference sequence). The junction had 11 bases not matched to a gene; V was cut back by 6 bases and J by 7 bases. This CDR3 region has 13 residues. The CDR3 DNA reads TGCAGTGCCAGACAGGGTTTGTCGCCTGGCTACACCTTC. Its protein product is CSARQGLSPGYTF.

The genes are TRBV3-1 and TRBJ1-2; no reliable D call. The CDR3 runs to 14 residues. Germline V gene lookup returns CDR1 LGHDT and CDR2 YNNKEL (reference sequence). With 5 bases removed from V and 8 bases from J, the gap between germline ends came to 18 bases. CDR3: CASSGERAGSGYTF. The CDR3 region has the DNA TGTGCCAGCAGCGGAGAACGCGCGGGTTCGGGCTACACCTTC.

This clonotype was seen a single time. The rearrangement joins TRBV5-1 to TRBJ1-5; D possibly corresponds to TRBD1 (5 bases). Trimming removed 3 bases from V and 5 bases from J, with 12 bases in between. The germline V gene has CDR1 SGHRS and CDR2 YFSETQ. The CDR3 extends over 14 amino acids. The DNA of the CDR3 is TGCGCCAGCAGCTGGGGAGGGGTAGATCAGCCCCAGCATTTT. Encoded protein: CASSWGGVDQPQHF.

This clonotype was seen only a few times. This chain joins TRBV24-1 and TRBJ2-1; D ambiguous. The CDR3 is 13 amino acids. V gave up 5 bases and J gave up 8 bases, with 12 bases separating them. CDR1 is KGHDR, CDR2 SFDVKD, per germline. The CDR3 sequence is CATSAPPFDEQFF. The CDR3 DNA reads TGTGCCACCAGTGCTCCACCCTTCGATGAGCAGTTCTTC.

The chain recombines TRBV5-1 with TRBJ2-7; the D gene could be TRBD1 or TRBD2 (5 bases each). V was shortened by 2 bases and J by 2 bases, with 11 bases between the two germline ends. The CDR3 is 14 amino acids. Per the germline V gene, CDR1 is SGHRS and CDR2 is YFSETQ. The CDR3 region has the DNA TGCGCCAGCAGCTTAACCGGGACCACCTACGAGCAGTACTTC. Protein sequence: CASSLTGTTYEQYF.

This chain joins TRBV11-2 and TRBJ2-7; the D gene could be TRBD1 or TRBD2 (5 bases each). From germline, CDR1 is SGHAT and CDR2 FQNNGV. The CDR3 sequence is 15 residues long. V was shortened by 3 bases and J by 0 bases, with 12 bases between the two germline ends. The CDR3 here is CASSFRWDVSYEQYF. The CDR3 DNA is TGTGCCAGCAGCTTTCGGTGGGACGTCTCCTACGAGCAGTACTTC. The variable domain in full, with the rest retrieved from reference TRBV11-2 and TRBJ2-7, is EAGVAQSPRYKIIEKRQSVAFWCNPISGHATLYWYQQILGQGPKLLIQFQNNGVVDDSQLPKDRFSAERLKGVDSTLKIQPAKLEDSAVYLCASSFRWDVSYEQYFGPGTRLTVT.

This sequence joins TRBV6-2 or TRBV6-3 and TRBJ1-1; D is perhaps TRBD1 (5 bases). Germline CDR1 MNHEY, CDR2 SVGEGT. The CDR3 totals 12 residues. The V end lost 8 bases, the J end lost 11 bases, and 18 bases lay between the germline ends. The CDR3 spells CASALWQGYAFF. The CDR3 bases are TGTGCCAGCGCCCTCTGGCAGGGCTATGCTTTCTTT.